This TCR beta chain is drawn from a study of T-cell reconstitution after alpha-beta-depleted transplantation in children. Study findings and constraints: Alpha-beta T cells present about two months after transplant were reported to originate from several hundred expanded graft clones. Recipient T cells and thymic progenitors that survived gave rise to the high TCRbeta diversity observed at day 60 in some patients. T cells produced anew were the main source of T-cell counts and diversity one year after transplant.

This CDR3 has 19 amino acids. The germline V and J ends were trimmed by 0 bases and 3 bases, with 24 bases remaining between them. Germline V gene lookup returns CDR1 MGHRA and CDR2 YSYEKL. Unique molecular identifiers were incorporated when the TCRbeta library was constructed. A single record per CDR3 protein comes from TCRdb applying MiXCR to the PCR reads. The top ten clones hold under 30% of a sample with about 900,000 distinct CDR3 sequences, about 29% of them seen once. Comment on this clonotype: The antigen is undetermined.

This specimen consisted of PBMCs, mostly from graft donor cells, obtained 360 days after TCRalphabeta/CD19-depleted stem cell transplant. The sequence came from a boy in the first two years of life who had a stem cell transplant for SCID, so the T cells may come from the graft donor. The chain is built from TRBV4-1 and TRBJ2-7; D gene unclear. The CDR3 DNA is TGCGCCAGCAGCCAAGATCTGGCCCTCCGTTGGTATTGGGGCTACGAGCAGTACTTC. Its protein is CASSQDLALRWYWGYEQYF.